The 17 T cell receptor beta chains presented below share a single source sample, sequenced in a study of OX40 agonist ivuxolimab in advanced cancers. Library creation used the immunoSEQ multiplex PCR assay. Here the immuneACCESS table is served through TCRdb, limited to in-frame sequences with V and J called. Missing clones are a known gap in these copies; in checked studies unresolved V genes cover under half, and the rest lacks a known reason. The sample table shows approximately 65,000 clones, and 80% to 95% are seen once. The ten biggest clones cover 0.6% to 0.8% of the sample. The sequencing used CD4+ or CD8+ T cells sorted from blood, collected in a trial of the OX40 agonist ivuxolimab. The receptors here all came from an adult with an advanced solid tumor such as melanoma, head and neck, liver or kidney cancer.

This clone was seen a single time. This sequence joins TRBV19 and TRBJ1-6; D might be TRBD1 (5 bases). Looked up from germline, CDR1 is LNHDA and CDR2 is SQIVND (reference sequence). This CDR3 region has 13 residues. Trimming shortened V by 6 bases and J by 6 bases, and 9 bases separated the two germline ends. The CDR3 protein is CASRGQFNSPLHF. The CDR3 nucleotides read TGTGCCAGTAGGGGGCAGTTTAATTCACCCCTCCACTTT.

V usage is TRBV6-5 and J usage is TRBJ1-5; 11 bases fit TRBD1. The CDR3 has 14 residues. Germline CDR1 reads MNHEY; CDR2 reads SVGAGI. V lost 5 bases to trimming and J lost 4 bases; unmatched junction nucleotides: 1. The CDR3, as DNA: TGTGCCAGCAGTGGGGACAGGGGGAATCAGCCCCAGCATTTT. Translation: CASSGDRGNQPQHF.

The chain recombines TRBV9 with TRBJ1-1; D is perhaps TRBD1 (5 bases). Trimming shortened V by 3 bases and J by 1 base, and 10 bases separated the two germline ends. Germline values: CDR1 SGDLS, CDR2 YYNGEE. The CDR3 sequence is 14 residues long. This CDR3 reads CASSALTGNTEAFF. The DNA of the CDR3 is TGTGCCAGCAGCGCCCTAACAGGGAACACTGAAGCTTTCTTT. Looking up the rest from reference TRBV9 and TRBJ1-1 gives the full variable domain: DSGVTQTPKHLITATGQRVTLRCSPRSGDLSVYWYQQSLDQGLQFLIQYYNGEERAKGNILERFSAQQFPDLHSELNLSSLELGDSALYFCASSALTGNTEAFFGQGTRLTVV.

Remarks on this clone: Other DNA sequences in the sample encode the same CDR3. The chain uses TRBV9 and TRBJ2-1; D unclear. Germline V gene sequence: CDR1 SGDLS, CDR2 YYNGEE. The CDR3 is 15 amino acids. The germline V and J ends were trimmed by 3 bases and 0 bases, with 10 bases remaining between them. Here the CDR3 reads CASSARSRSYNEQFF. The DNA of the CDR3 is TGTGCCAGCAGCGCCAGGAGCCGCTCCTACAATGAGCAGTTCTTC.

The rearrangement uses TRBV14 and TRBJ1-1; no clear D gene. The CDR3 runs 16 residues. The germline gives CDR1 SGHDN, CDR2 FVKESK. V lost 1 base, J lost 3 bases, and 15 bases lay in between. The CDR3 is CASSQAASQADTEAFF. The DNA of the CDR3 is TGTGCCAGCAGCCAAGCGGCCAGCCAGGCGGACACTGAAGCTTTCTTT.

J is TRBJ1-2 and V is TRBV10-3, with D uncertain. Germline V gene sequence: CDR1 ENHRY, CDR2 SYGVKD. V gave up 8 bases and J gave up 2 bases, with 6 bases separating them. The CDR3 length is 11 residues. Here the CDR3 DNA reads TGTGCCATCGAGGGCAACTATGGCTACACCTTC. Encoded protein: CAIEGNYGYTF.

This clone appeared a single time. The V and J genes are TRBV6-5 and TRBJ2-7; maybe TRBD1 (5 bases). V was shortened by 0 bases and J by 4 bases, with 13 bases between the two germline ends. The CDR3 has 15 residues. Germline V gene lookup returns CDR1 MNHEY and CDR2 SVGAGI. CDR3: CASSYSKGVGYEQYF. In DNA, the CDR3 is TGTGCCAGCAGTTACTCGAAAGGGGTTGGATACGAGCAGTACTTC.

The chain joins TRBV6-5 to TRBJ2-7; D perhaps matches TRBD2 (6 bases). The germline CDR1 and CDR2 sequences are MNHEY and SVGAGI. The CDR3 loop spans 14 amino acids. Trimming took off 6 bases at V and 3 bases at J, with 15 bases between the two ends. CDR3 loop: CASRAGTSNYEQYF. The CDR3 DNA is TGTGCCAGCAGAGCCGGGACTTCCAACTACGAGCAGTACTTC.

The chain uses TRBV2 and TRBJ2-5; TRBD1 is a possible D gene (6 bases). The CDR3 has 14 amino acids. Germline CDR1 SNHLY, CDR2 FYNNEI. Trimming cost V 6 bases and J 7 bases, with 18 bases left between them. CDR3 in amino acids: CASRGQPDGGTQYF. The CDR3, as DNA: TGTGCCAGCAGAGGACAGCCCGATGGTGGGACCCAGTACTTC. The whole variable domain, remainder taken from reference TRBV2 and TRBJ2-5, is EPEVTQTPSHQVTQMGQEVILRCVPISNHLYFYWYRQILGQKVEFLVSFYNNEISEKSEIFDDQFSVERPDGSNFTLKIRSTKLEDSAMYFCASRGQPDGGTQYFGPGTRLLVL.

The chain employs TRBV6-9 and TRBJ2-2; D gene unclear. The V end lost 4 bases, the J end lost 6 bases, and 3 bases lay between the germline ends. This CDR3 is built from 11 residues. From germline, CDR1 is MNHGY and CDR2 SVAAGI. This CDR3 reads CASSWSGELFF. The CDR3 DNA reads TGTGCCAGCAGTTGGTCCGGGGAGCTGTTTTTT.

This chain uses TRBV6-6 with TRBJ1-1; possible D gene TRBD1, 6 bases. The length of the CDR3 is 15 residues. CDR1 is MNHNY and CDR2 is SVGAGI in the germline V gene (reference sequence). V lost 7 bases to trimming and J lost 8 bases, with 23 bases between them. This chain's CDR3 is CASISSKAGALEAFF. The CDR3 DNA reads TGTGCCAGCATAAGTTCCAAAGCAGGGGCTTTGGAAGCTTTCTTT.

The chain links TRBV27 to TRBJ2-7, with a tentative D call TRBD2 (5 bases). This CDR3 comprises 14 residues. Germline V gene data show CDR1 as MNHEY and CDR2 as SMNVEV (reference sequence). V lost 0 bases and J 9 bases, leaving 15 bases between the germline ends. The CDR3 loop reads CASSLSSGEDLQYF. CDR3 nucleotide sequence: TGTGCCAGCAGTTTATCGTCCGGGGAAGATTTGCAGTACTTC.

The chain employs TRBV10-3 and TRBJ2-3, with D perhaps TRBD2 (5 bases). The CDR3 has 14 residues. The germline V gene has CDR1 ENHRY and CDR2 SYGVKD. Trimming pared 5 bases from V and 1 base from J, leaving 10 bases between. CDR3 protein: CAISSLGGTDTQYF. For the CDR3, the DNA is TGTGCCATCAGTTCACTCGGGGGCACAGATACGCAGTATTTT.

This chain joins TRBV19 and TRBJ2-7; D possibly corresponds to TRBD2 (6 bases). Trimming took off 1 base at V and 2 bases at J, with 12 bases between the two ends. This CDR3 is built from 15 residues. Germline lookup yields CDR1 LNHDA and CDR2 SQIVND (reference sequence). The CDR3 DNA reads as TGTGCCAGTAGTATAGCCCCCGGGGGTACCTACGAGCAGTACTTC. Translation: CASSIAPGGTYEQYF.

The gene calls are TRBV25-1 and TRBJ2-3; D is unclear. CDR1 is MGHDK, CDR2 SYGVNS, per germline. V lost 7 bases to trimming and J lost 2 bases, with 13 bases between them. The CDR3 runs to 14 residues. The CDR3 loop is CASTAPGVTDTQYF. CDR3 coding DNA: TGTGCCAGCACGGCGCCCGGAGTCACAGATACGCAGTATTTT.

V gene TRBV29-1 combines with J gene TRBJ1-3; tentatively, D is TRBD1 (6 bases). The CDR3 is 14 amino acids. Germline CDR1 reads SQVTM; CDR2 reads ANQGSEA. Trimming pared 4 bases from V and 2 bases from J, leaving 12 bases between. The CDR3 sequence: CSVVLDSAGNTIYF. CDR3 nucleotide sequence: TGCAGCGTTGTCTTGGACAGCGCTGGAAACACCATATATTTT.

This clone was seen a single time. The chain is built from TRBV5-4 and TRBJ2-7; no clear D. Germline CDR1 is SGHNT and CDR2 is YYREEE (reference sequence). The length of the CDR3 is 14 residues. The germline V and J ends were trimmed by 0 bases and 2 bases, with 9 bases remaining between them. The CDR3 nucleotides read TGTGCCAGCAGCTTGGGACAACCACCCTACGAGCAGTACTTC. Translated: CASSLGQPPYEQYF.